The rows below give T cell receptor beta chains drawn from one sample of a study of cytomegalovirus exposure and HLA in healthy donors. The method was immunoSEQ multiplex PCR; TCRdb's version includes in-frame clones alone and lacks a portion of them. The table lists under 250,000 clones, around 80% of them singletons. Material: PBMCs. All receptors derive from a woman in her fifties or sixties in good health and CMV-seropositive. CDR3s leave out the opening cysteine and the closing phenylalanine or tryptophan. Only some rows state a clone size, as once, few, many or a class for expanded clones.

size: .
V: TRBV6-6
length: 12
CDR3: ASSYLGGDTEAF

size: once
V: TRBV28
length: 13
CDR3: ASRFRGSVSYEQY

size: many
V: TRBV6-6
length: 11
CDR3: ASSPQYTGELF

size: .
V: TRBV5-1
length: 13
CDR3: ASSFEGTVPWGYT

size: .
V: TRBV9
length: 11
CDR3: AVAMTFYNEQF

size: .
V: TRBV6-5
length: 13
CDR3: ASTGDRAYNSPLH

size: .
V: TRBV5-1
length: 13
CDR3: ASSLGTNAGAEQY

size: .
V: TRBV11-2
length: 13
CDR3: ASSFFQGGHYEQY

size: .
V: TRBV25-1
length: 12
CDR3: ASSVRDRFYEQY

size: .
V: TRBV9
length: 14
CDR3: ASSPEVGRTGSGYT

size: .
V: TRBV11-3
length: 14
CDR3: ASSLAGGLDTGELF

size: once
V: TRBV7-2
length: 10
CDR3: ASRPGATEAF

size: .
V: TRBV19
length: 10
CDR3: ASGQLNTEAF

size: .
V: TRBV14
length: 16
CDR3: ASSQEVGTSGFTDTQY

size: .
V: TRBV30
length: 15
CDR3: AWSVPGQGSGANVLT

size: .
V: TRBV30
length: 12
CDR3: AWSEGRGNEKLF

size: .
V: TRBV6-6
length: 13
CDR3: ASSYSNPSNEKLF

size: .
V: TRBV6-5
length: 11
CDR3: ASSSLTGSGYT

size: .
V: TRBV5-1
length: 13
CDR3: ASSTWTSGSNEQF

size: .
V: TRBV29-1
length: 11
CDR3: SVATGVQETQY

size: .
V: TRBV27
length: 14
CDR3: ASTSGGLAGVHEQY

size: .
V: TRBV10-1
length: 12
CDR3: ASSEADMRNTQY

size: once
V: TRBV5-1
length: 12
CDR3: ASSAGFGANVLT

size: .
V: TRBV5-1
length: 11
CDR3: ASSGPGTDTQY